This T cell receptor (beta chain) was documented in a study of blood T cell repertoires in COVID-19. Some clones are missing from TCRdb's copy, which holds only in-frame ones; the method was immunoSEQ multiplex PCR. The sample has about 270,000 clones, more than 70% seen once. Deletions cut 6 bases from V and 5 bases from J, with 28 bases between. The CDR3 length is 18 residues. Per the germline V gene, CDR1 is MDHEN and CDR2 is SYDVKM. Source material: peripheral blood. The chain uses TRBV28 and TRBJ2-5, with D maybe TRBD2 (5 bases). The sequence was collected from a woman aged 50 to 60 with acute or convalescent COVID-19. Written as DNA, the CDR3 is TGTGCCAGCAGCTCATACCGCCCACACACTAGGTGGGAGGAGACCCAGTACTTC. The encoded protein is CASSSYRPHTRWEETQYF.